One sample yielded the 18 T cell receptor beta chains listed below, sequenced in a study of siplizumab effects on memory and regulatory T cells. Using immunoSEQ multiplex PCR, the repertoire was profiled, and TCRdb retains in-frame clones only, with some absent. The sample has some 120,000 clones; approximately 94% are singletons. The sequencing sample was made of non-Treg CD4+ T cells sorted from blood. These receptors came from a human donor in good health.

For the CDR3, the DNA is TGTGCCAGCAGTTTATATCCAGGGGCTGGAAACACCATATATTTT. Translation gives CASSLYPGAGNTIYF. The rearrangement links TRBV28 to TRBJ1-3; D might be TRBD1 (6 bases). This CDR3 spans 15 amino acids. The germline V gene has CDR1 MDHEN and CDR2 SYDVKM. With 1 base removed from V and 2 bases from J, the gap between germline ends came to 9 bases.

A note on this clone: This sample includes further DNA sequences coding for the same CDR3. The gene calls are TRBV2 and TRBJ1-5; D remains ambiguous. CDR3 size: 13 residues. In germline, CDR1 is SNHLY, CDR2 FYNNEI. V was pared by 4 bases and J by 0 bases, with 4 bases between. The CDR3 spells CASSGYSNQPQHF. The CDR3 DNA sequence: TGTGCCAGCAGTGGGTATAGCAATCAGCCCCAGCATTTT.

The V call is TRBV7-8, the J call TRBJ1-2; a possible D gene is TRBD1 (5 bases). The CDR3 extends over 13 amino acids. Germline CDR1 and CDR2: SGHVS and FQNEAQ. The V and J ends lost 5 bases and 4 bases respectively, with 11 bases between them. The CDR3 here is CASSPGTSYGYTF. CDR3 sequence (DNA): TGTGCCAGCAGCCCCGGGACCTCCTATGGCTACACCTTC.

The chain uses TRBV19 and TRBJ1-2, with no clear D. With 0 bases removed from V and 4 bases from J, the gap between germline ends came to 12 bases. This CDR3 comprises 15 residues. Germline V CDR1 and CDR2: LNHDA, SQIVND (reference sequence). CDR3 sequence: CASSIDHSGLYGYTF. CDR3 bases: TGTGCCAGTAGTATAGATCATTCCGGGCTCTATGGCTACACCTTC.

The chain employs TRBV5-4 and TRBJ2-7; 8 positions agree with TRBD1. The J segment lost 7 bases and the V segment lost 2 bases, leaving 17 bases of the junction unmatched. Germline CDR1 SGHNT, CDR2 YYREEE (reference sequence). The CDR3 is 17 residues long. Here the CDR3 DNA reads TGTGCCAGCAGCTTAGGACAGGGTATCCTCCGACCTAGGGAGCAGTACTTC. Translating it yields CASSLGQGILRPREQYF. Full variable domain (outside the CDR3, taken from reference TRBV5-4 and TRBJ2-7): ETGVTQSPTHLIKTRGQQVTLRCSSQSGHNTVSWYQQALGQGPQFIFQYYREEENGRGNFPPRFSGLQFPNYSSELNVNALELDDSALYLCASSLGQGILRPREQYFGPGTRLTVT.

The chain couples TRBV5-5 to TRBJ1-5; D gene unclear. Germline lookup yields CDR1 SGHKS and CDR2 YYEKEE (reference sequence). CDR3 length equals 15 residues. The V gene lost 1 base and the J gene lost 2 bases, with 10 bases spanning the gap. The CDR3 region has the DNA TGTGCCAGCAGCTTGTCCCCAGGACGCAATCAGCCCCAGCATTTT. Translating it yields CASSLSPGRNQPQHF.

The J gene is TRBJ2-3, the V gene TRBV25-1; D gene ambiguous. This CDR3 region has 14 residues. V gave up 5 bases and J gave up 2 bases, with 11 bases separating them. Germline V gene data show CDR1 as MGHDK and CDR2 as SYGVNS. As DNA, the CDR3 is TGTGCCAGCAGTAGGACGGAAACCACAGATACGCAGTATTTT. This codes for CASSRTETTDTQYF.

V usage is TRBV5-1 and J usage is TRBJ2-1, with 9 bases matching TRBD2. The germline CDR1 and CDR2 sequences are SGHRS and YFSETQ. V dropped 2 bases and J dropped 5; count of bases not matched to a gene: 5. The CDR3 length is 15 residues. CDR3 residues: CASSFSGSFHNEQFF. The CDR3 nucleotides are TGCGCCAGCAGCTTTAGCGGGAGTTTCCACAATGAGCAGTTCTTC.

This clone was seen more than once but under ten times. The chain employs TRBV7-2 and TRBJ2-1; D uncertain. Germline CDR1 is SGHTA and CDR2 is FQGNSA. The CDR3 has 16 amino acids. The V end lost 4 bases, the J end lost 4 bases, and 17 bases lay between the germline ends. The CDR3: CASSSFFRRDYNEQFF. The DNA for the CDR3 is TGTGCCAGCAGCTCTTTCTTCCGTAGGGATTACAATGAGCAGTTCTTC.

The chain uses TRBV7-3 and TRBJ1-1, with no clear D. The CDR3 is made up of 13 amino acids. CDR1 and CDR2 from the germline V gene are SGHTA and FQGTGA. The V gene lost 10 bases and the J gene lost 4 bases, with 16 bases spanning the gap. DNA for the CDR3: TGTGCCACAGGCGACGGGGTAGGCACTGAAGCTTTCTTT. Protein product: CATGDGVGTEAFF.

The chain has TRBV5-1 and TRBJ2-1, with D perhaps TRBD2 (6 bases). V was shortened by 0 bases and J by 7 bases, with 17 bases between the two germline ends. Germline CDR1 SGHRS, CDR2 YFSETQ. The CDR3 runs to 16 residues. The CDR3: CASSLDEGGGWNEQFF. CDR3 bases: TGCGCCAGCAGCTTGGATGAGGGAGGAGGGTGGAATGAGCAGTTCTTC.

The chain carries TRBV5-6 and TRBJ2-3; D is possibly TRBD2 (5 bases). CDR3 size: 13 residues. The V and J ends lost 0 bases and 5 bases respectively, with 7 bases between them. From germline, CDR1 is SGHDT and CDR2 YYEEEE. The CDR3 sequence: CASSLGRVDTQYF. DNA of the CDR3: TGTGCCAGCAGCTTGGGGCGGGTAGATACGCAGTATTTT.

The V and J genes are TRBV7-8 and TRBJ1-1; D is undetermined. Trimming left V 5 bases short and J 1 base short, with 11 bases between. CDR3 length equals 14 residues. CDR1 and CDR2 from the germline V gene are SGHVS and FQNEAQ. The CDR3, as DNA: TGTGCCAGCAGCCGCCGAGAGGGGAACACTGAAGCTTTCTTT. It yields the protein CASSRREGNTEAFF. Full variable domain (remainder filled in from reference TRBV7-8 and TRBJ1-1): GAGVSQSPRYKVAKRGQDVALRCDPISGHVSLFWYQQALGQGPEFLTYFQNEAQLDKSGLPSDRFFAERPEGSVSTLKIQRTQQEDSAVYLCASSRREGNTEAFFGQGTRLTVV.

Comments on this clone: One junction end does not reproduce the germline sequence, and a read error may be involved. The CDR3 region is CASSLDIEALF. The CDR3 nucleotides are TGTGCCAGCAGCTTGGATATTGAAGCTCTCTTT. The rearrangement uses TRBV5-6 and TRBJ1-1, with D uncertain. The CDR3 is made up of 11 amino acids. Per the germline V gene, CDR1 is SGHDT and CDR2 is YYEEEE.

The chain combines TRBV4-1 with TRBJ2-5; D is possibly TRBD1 (6 bases). Germline V gene data show CDR1 as MGHRA and CDR2 as YSYEKL. Trimming took 0 bases from V and 5 from J, leaving 13 bases between them. This CDR3 comprises 15 residues. The CDR3 coding sequence is TGCGCCAGCAGCCAAGATAACAGGGACCGGGAGACCCAGTACTTC. Amino acid sequence: CASSQDNRDRETQYF.

This chain links TRBV6-5 with TRBJ2-3; 10 positions match TRBD1. V was clipped by 6 bases and J by 2 bases; unmatched bases: 5. The germline CDR1 and CDR2 sequences are MNHEY and SVGAGI. The CDR3 sequence is 15 residues long. Written as DNA, the CDR3 is TGTGCCAGCAGGGCCGACAGGGGGCACACAGATACGCAGTATTTT. Amino acids: CASRADRGHTDTQYF.

The gene calls are TRBV25-1 and TRBJ2-5, with 12 bases that match TRBD2. The V gene end was trimmed by 4 bases and the J gene end by 4 bases; junction bases not matched to a gene: 7. CDR3 length: 16 amino acids. Germline V gene lookup returns CDR1 MGHDK and CDR2 SYGVNS. As DNA, the CDR3 is TGTGCCAGCAGTGCTACTAGCGGGGGGACGGTAGAGACCCAGTACTTC. This gives the protein CASSATSGGTVETQYF.

This clone was recorded a few times. V and J are TRBV19 and TRBJ1-1, with 9 nucleotides matching TRBD1. The V gene end was trimmed by 6 bases and the J gene end by 5 bases; junction bases not matched to a gene: 7. Germline-derived CDR1 and CDR2 are LNHDA and SQIVND (reference sequence). The CDR3 extends over 14 amino acids. The CDR3 loop is CASSAGQGWTEAFF. In DNA form, the CDR3 reads TGTGCCAGTAGCGCGGGACAGGGTTGGACTGAAGCTTTCTTT.